The T cell receptor (beta chain) under discussion was sequenced for a study of T cells after yellow fever vaccination. This clonotype occurred many times. Its target is not known. There are 15 residues in the CDR3. V trimming: 0 bases; J trimming: 4 bases; junction bases outside the gene matches: 3. Germline-derived CDR1 and CDR2 are SGHVS and FQNEAQ. Study outcomes and limitations: A small proportion of clonotypes was detected in both the CD4 and CD8 compartments. Reappearance after the booster was observed for most primary-vaccination clones (about 96% CD4, approximately 90% CD8).

TCRdb passed the 5' RACE reads through MiXCR, listing each CDR3 protein once. Among around 590,000 distinct CDR3 sequences listed, 9% to 15% were seen once. This sample comprised PBMCs, obtained on the day of the yellow fever booster vaccination. The sequence was collected from a man aged 30 to 39 who received the YFV17D yellow fever vaccine. J is TRBJ2-1 and V is TRBV7-8; 7 nucleotides line up with TRBD1. CDR3 nucleotide sequence: TGTGCCAGCAGCTTAGCCGGGACAGTATACAATGAGCAGTTCTTC. This translates into CASSLAGTVYNEQFF.